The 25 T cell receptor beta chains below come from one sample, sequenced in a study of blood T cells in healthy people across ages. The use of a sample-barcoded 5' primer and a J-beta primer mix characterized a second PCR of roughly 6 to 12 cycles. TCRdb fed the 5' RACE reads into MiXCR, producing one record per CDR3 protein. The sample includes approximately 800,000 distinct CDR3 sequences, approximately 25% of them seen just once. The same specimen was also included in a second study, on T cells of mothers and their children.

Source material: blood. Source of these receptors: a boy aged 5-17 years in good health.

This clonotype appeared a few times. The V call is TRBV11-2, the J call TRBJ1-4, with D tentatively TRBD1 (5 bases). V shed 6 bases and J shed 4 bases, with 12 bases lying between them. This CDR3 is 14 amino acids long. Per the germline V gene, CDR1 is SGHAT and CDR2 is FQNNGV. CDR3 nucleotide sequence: TGTGCCAGCAGACCTCAGGGTTATAATGAAAAACTGTTTTTT. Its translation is CASRPQGYNEKLFF.

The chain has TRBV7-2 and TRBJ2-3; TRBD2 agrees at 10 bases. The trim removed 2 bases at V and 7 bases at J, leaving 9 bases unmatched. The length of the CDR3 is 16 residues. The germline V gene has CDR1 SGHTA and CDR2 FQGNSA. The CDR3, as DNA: TGTGCCAGCAGCTTAATTTCTGGGACTAGCGTTAATACGCAGTATTTT. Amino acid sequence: CASSLISGTSVNTQYF.

The CDR3 sequence is CSASVSLQETQYF. The CDR3 region has the DNA TGCAGTGCTAGCGTCAGCCTCCAAGAGACCCAGTACTTC. The chain employs TRBV20-1 and TRBJ2-5; D gene uncertain. Per the germline V gene, CDR1 is DFQATT and CDR2 is SNEGSKA (reference sequence). This CDR3 region has 13 residues. V was cut by 3 bases and J by 1 base, with 9 bases left in between.

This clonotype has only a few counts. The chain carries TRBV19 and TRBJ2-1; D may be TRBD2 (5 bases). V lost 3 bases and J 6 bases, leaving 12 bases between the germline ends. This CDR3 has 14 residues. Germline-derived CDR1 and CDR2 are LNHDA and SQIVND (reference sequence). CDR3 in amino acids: CASSIVSSSNEQFF. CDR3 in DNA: TGTGCCAGTAGTATCGTATCTAGCAGCAATGAGCAGTTCTTC.

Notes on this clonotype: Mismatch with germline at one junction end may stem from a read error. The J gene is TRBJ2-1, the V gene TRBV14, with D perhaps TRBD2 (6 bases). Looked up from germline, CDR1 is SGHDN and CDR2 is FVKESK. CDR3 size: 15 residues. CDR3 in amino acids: CTSSRVASAYNEQFF. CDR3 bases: TGTACCAGCAGTAGGGTGGCTAGCGCCTACAATGAGCAGTTCTTC.

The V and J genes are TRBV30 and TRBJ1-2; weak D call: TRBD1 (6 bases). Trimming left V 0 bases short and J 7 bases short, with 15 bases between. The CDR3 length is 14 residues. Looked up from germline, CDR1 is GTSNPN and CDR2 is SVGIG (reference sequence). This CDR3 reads CAWSVPGGASGYTF. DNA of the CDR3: TGTGCCTGGAGTGTACCCGGGGGCGCTAGTGGCTACACCTTC.

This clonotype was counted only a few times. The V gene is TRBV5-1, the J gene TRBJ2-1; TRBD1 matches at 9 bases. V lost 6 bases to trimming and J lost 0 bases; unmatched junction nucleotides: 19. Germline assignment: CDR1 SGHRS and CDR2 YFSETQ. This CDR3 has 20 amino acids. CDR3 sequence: CASNSPGTGKPKSSYNEQFF. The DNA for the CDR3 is TGCGCCAGCAATTCCCCCGGGACAGGGAAACCTAAAAGCTCCTACAATGAGCAGTTCTTC.

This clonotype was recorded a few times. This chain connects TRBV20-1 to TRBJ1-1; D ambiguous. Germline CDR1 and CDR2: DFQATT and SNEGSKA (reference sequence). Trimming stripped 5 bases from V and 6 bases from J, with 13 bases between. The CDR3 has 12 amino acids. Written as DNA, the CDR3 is TGCAGTGCTGAGCCCGGGGTTGCTGAAGCTTTCTTT. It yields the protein CSAEPGVAEAFF.

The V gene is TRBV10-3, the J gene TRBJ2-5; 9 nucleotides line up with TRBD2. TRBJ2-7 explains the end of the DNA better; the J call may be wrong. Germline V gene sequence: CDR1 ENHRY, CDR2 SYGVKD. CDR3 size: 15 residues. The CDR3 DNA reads TGTGCCATCAGTGAGTTACCTAGCGGGACCTACGAGCAGTACTTC. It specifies CAISELPSGTYEQYF.

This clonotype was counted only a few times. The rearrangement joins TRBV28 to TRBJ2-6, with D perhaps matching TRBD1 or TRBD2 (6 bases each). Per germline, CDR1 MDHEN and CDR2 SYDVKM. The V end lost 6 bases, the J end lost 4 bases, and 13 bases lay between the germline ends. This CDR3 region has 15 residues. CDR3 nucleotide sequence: TGTGCCAGCAGACCGGCGGGGACAGGGGCCAACGTCCTGACTTTC. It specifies CASRPAGTGANVLTF.

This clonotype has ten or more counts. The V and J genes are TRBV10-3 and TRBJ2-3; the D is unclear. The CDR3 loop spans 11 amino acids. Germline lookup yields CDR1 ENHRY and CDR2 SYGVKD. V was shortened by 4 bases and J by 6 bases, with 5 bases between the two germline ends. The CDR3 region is CAISVKDTQYF. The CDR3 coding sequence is TGTGCCATCAGTGTCAAGGATACGCAGTATTTT.

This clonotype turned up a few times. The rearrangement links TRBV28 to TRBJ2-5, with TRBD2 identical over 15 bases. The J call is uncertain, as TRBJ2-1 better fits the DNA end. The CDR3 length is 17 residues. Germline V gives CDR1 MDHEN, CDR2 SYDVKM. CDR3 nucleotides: TGTGCCAGCAGTCCCCTCACCGGGACTAGCGGGAGGAATGAGCAGTTCTTC. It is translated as CASSPLTGTSGRNEQFF.

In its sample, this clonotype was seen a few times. CDR3 coding DNA: TGCAGTGCTAGGTTTGACAGCCTGAACACTGAAGCTTTCTTT. It specifies CSARFDSLNTEAFF. This rearrangement joins TRBV20-1 to TRBJ1-1; D might be TRBD1 (5 bases). V dropped 3 bases and J dropped 0 bases, with 11 bases sitting between them. Germline CDR1 and CDR2: DFQATT and SNEGSKA (reference sequence). The CDR3 consists of 14 residues.

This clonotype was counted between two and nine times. CDR3 amino acids: CASSIKGGQGESEQFF. CDR3 in DNA: TGTGCCAGTAGTATTAAGGGGGGACAGGGGGAGAGTGAGCAGTTCTTC. The chain carries TRBV19 and TRBJ2-1; 11 positions agree with TRBD1. V shed 3 bases, J shed 9 bases, and the junction held 10 bases outside the gene matches. The CDR3 sequence is 16 residues long. Per the germline V gene, CDR1 is LNHDA and CDR2 is SQIVND (reference sequence).

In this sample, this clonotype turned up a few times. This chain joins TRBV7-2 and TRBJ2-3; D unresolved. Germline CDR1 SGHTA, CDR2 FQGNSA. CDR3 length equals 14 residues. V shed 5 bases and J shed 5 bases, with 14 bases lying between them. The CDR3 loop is CASSPGALGDTQYF. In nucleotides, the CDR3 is TGTGCCAGCAGCCCTGGCGCCCTCGGAGATACGCAGTATTTT. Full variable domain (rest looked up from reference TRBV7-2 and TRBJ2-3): GAGVSQSPSNKVTEKGKDVELRCDPISGHTALYWYRQSLGQGLEFLIYFQGNSAPDKSGLPSDRFSAERTGGSVSTLTIQRTQQEDSAVYLCASSPGALGDTQYFGPGTRLTVL.

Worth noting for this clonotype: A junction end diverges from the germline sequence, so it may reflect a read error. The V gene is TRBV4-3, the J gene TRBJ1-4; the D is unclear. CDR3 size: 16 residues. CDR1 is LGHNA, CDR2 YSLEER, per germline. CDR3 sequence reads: CVSSPNGGSSNEKLFF. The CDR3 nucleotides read TGCGTCAGCAGCCCAAACGGCGGCAGTTCAAATGAAAAACTGTTTTTT.

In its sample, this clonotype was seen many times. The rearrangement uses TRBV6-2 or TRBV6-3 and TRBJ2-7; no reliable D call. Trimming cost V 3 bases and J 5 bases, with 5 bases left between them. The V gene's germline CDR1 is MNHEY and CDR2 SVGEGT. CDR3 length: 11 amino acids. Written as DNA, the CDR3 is TGTGCCAGCAGTTATAGCCACGAGCAGTACTTC. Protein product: CASSYSHEQYF.

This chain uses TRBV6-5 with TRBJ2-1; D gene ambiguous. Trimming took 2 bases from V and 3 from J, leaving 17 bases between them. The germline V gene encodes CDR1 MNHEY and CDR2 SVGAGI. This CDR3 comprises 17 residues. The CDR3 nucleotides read TGTGCCAGCAGTTACAACAGTTTCCCCAACTACTACAATGAGCAGTTCTTC. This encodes CASSYNSFPNYYNEQFF.

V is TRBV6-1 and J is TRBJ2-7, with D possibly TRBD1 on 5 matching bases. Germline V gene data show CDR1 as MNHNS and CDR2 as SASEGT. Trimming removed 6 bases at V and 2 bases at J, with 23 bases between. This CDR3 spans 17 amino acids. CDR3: CASRGPGLGRNPYEQYF. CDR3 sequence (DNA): TGTGCCAGCAGGGGTCCCGGTTTGGGGCGAAACCCCTACGAGCAGTACTTC.

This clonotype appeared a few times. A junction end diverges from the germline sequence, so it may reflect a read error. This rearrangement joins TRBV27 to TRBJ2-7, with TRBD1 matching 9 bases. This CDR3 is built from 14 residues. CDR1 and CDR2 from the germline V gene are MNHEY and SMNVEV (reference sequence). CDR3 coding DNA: TGTGCCAGCAGTCCGTTCTACCGCTGGACAGGGGCAAGCTTC. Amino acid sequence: CASSPFYRWTGASF.

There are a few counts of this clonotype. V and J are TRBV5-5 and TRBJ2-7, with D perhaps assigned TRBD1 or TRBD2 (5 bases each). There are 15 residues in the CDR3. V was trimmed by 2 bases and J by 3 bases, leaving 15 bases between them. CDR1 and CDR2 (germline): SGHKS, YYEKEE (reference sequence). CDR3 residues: CASSFGPGRNYEQYF. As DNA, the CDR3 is TGTGCCAGCAGCTTCGGACCGGGACGAAACTACGAGCAGTACTTC.

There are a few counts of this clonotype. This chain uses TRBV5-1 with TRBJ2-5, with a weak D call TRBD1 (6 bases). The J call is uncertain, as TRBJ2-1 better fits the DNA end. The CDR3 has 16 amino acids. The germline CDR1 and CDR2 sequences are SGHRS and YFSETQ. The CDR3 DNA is TGCGCCAGCAGCTTGGCCGGGACATCCCAAGGTAATGAGCAGTTCTTC. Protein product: CASSLAGTSQGNEQFF.

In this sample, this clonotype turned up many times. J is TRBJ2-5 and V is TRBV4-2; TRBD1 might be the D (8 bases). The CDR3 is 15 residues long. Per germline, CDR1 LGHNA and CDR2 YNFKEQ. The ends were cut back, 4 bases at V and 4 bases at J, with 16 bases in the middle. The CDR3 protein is CASSPRQGRGETQYF. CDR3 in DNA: TGTGCCAGCAGCCCCCGACAGGGGAGGGGAGAGACCCAGTACTTC.

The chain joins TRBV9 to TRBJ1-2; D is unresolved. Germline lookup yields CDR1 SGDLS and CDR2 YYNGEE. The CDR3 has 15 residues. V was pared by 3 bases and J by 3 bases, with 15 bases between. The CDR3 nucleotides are TGTGCCAGCAGCGGTCAACTCCGGTCGTACTATGGCTACACCTTC. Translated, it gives CASSGQLRSYYGYTF.

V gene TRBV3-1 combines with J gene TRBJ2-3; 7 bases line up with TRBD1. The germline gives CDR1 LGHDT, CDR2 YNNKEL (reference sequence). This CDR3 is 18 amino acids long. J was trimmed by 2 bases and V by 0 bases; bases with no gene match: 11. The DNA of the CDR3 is TGTGCCAGCAGCCAAGACCCCGACAGGGCCGAAAACACAGATACGCAGTATTTT. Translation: CASSQDPDRAENTDTQYF.